The rows below give T cell receptor beta chains drawn from one sample of a study of blood T cell repertoires in COVID-19. Produced via immunoSEQ multiplex PCR; TCRdb's table is partial and in-frame only. This table has 80,000 or so clones, over 75% appearing once. The sequenced sample was peripheral blood. These receptors were taken from a human donor in a cohort sampled during active COVID-19. The CDR3 runs from the conserved cysteine through the conserved F or W. A D gene is named only where the DNA matches it firmly. Clone size is not always given. Where it is, it says once, few, many or a class for expanded clones.

j_call d_call v_call clone_size cdr3_aa cdr3_nt
TRBJ2-3 - TRBV3-1/TRBV3-2 - CASSLRTEILGTQYF TGTGCCAGCAGCCTCCGGACAGAGATCCTCGGTACGCAGTATTTT
TRBJ1-2 - TRBV24-1 - CATSDWTENDYTF TGTGCCACCAGTGATTGGACAGAAAACGACTACACCTTC
TRBJ1-3 - TRBV7-6 - CASSLGRVFEGNTIYF TGTGCCAGCAGCTTAGGGCGGGTCTTCGAGGGAAACACCATATATTTT
TRBJ2-1 - TRBV21-1 - CASSPDEQFF TGTGCCAGCAGCCCGGATGAGCAGTTCTTC
TRBJ2-7 TRBD2 TRBV3-1/TRBV3-2 few CASSQVGTSGRGDEQYF TGTGCCAGCAGCCAAGTGGGGACTAGCGGGAGGGGAGACGAGCAGTACTTC
TRBJ2-2 - TRBV7-2 - CASSLVGGTGELFF TGTGCCAGCAGCTTGGTGGGGGGCACCGGGGAGCTGTTTTTT
TRBJ1-1 - TRBV5-1 - CASSFGRADTEAFF TGCGCCAGCAGCTTTGGGAGGGCCGACACTGAAGCTTTCTTT
TRBJ2-7 TRBD2 TRBV18 - CASSPIGGSSYEQYF TGTGCCAGCTCACCAATTGGCGGGAGCTCCTACGAGCAGTACTTC
TRBJ1-6 TRBD1 TRBV5-1 - CASSPGTGGGSPLHF TGCGCCAGCAGCCCGGGGACAGGGGGAGGTTCACCCCTCCACTTT
TRBJ2-4 - TRBV28 - CATAGGVSNIQYF TGTGCCACCGCAGGCGGGGTCTCCAACATTCAGTACTTC